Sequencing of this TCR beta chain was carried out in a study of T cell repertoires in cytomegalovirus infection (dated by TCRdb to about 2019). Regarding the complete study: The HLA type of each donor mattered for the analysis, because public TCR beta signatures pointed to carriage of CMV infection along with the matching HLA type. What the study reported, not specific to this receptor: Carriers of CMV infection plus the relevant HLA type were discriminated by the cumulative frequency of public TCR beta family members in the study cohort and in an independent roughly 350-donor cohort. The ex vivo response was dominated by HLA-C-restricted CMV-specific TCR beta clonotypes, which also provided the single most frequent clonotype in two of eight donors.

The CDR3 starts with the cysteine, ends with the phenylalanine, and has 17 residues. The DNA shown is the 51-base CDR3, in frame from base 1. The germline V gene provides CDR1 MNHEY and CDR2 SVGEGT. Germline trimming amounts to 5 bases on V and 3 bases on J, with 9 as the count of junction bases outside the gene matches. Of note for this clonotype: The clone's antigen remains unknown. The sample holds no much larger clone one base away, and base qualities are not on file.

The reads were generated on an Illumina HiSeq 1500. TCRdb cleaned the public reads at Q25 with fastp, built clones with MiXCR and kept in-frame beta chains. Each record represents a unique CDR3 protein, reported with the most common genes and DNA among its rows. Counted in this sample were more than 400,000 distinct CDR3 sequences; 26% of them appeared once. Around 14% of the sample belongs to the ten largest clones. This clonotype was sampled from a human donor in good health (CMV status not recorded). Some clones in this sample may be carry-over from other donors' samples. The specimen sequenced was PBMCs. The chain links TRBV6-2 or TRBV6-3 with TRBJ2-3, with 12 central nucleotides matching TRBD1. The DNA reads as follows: TGTGCCAGCAGTGCTCCGGGACAGGGGGCGAGTACAGATACGCAGTATTTT. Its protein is CASSAPGQGASTDTQYF.